This T cell receptor beta chain was sequenced during a study of T-cell memory formation after mild COVID-19. For the study at large: For the most part, TCR clusters were specific to one donor. The study, taken as a whole, reports: Among clones contracting day 15 to 85, CD4/CD8 was balanced, whereas later expanders leaned CD4+.

Researchers used 5'RACE with constant-segment primers to make TCR alpha and TCR beta cDNA libraries that carry sample barcodes and UMIs. TCRdb processed the 5' RACE reads anew with MiXCR; each CDR3 protein has one entry. The sample yields fewer than 650,000 distinct CDR3 sequences, approximately 15% seen once. This clonotype was seen ten or more times. As yet, its antigen is unknown. The sequence derives from an adult woman who had mild COVID-19 (a few samples of this study predate the infection). Cell type and time point are not known. The sequenced material came from PBMCs or a T cell subset sorted from them (not recorded which).

CDR3 sequence (DNA): TGTGCCAGCCTCGACAGGGTCTTATCCCATGGCTACACCTTC. This sequence encodes CASLDRVLSHGYTF. This rearrangement joins TRBV2 to TRBJ1-2, with 7 bases lining up with TRBD1. The V gene's germline CDR1 is SNHLY and CDR2 FYNNEI. The CDR3 totals 14 residues. After removal of 8 bases from V and 6 bases from J, the junction contained 12 bases not matched to a gene.